The clone carrying this T cell receptor (beta chain) occurred a few times. Its matching antigen is unknown. The sample originates from a study of early T cells in non-severe SARS-CoV-2 infection. The wider study: Bulk RNA isolated from unsorted whole blood underwent sequencing; chains were not paired. General observations from the study: The study's VDJdb matching favored anti-spike CD8 responses and missed private and CD4 specificities.

V dropped 5 bases and J dropped 7 bases, with 17 bases sitting between them. Looked up from germline, CDR1 is LGHDT and CDR2 is YNNKEL (reference sequence). CDR3 length: 15 amino acids. Researchers attached unique molecular identifiers to individual cDNA molecules. A single record per CDR3 protein comes from TCRdb applying MiXCR to the 5' RACE reads. The sample records around 80,000 distinct CDR3 sequences, roughly 15% being singletons. The rearrangement links TRBV3-1 to TRBJ2-2; maybe TRBD1 (6 bases). The sequenced sample was whole blood. The receptor's source is an adult who was a healthcare worker with PCR-confirmed SARS-CoV-2 infection or an uninfected control (not recorded which). As DNA, the CDR3 is TGTGCCAGCAGCGCCCCCGGGACAAAGGGCGGGGAGCTGTTTTTT. Protein sequence: CASSAPGTKGGELFF.